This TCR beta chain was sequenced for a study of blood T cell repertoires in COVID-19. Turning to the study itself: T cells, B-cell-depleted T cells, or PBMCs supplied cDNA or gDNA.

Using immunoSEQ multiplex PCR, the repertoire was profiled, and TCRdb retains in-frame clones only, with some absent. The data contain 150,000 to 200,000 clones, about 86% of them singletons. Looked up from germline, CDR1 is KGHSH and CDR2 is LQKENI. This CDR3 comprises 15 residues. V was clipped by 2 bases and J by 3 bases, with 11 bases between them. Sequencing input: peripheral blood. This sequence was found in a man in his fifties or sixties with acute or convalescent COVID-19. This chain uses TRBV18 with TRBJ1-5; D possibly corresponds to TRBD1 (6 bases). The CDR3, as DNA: TGTGCCAGCTCACCAGTCAGGGGCGTCAATCAGCCCCAGCATTTT. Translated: CASSPVRGVNQPQHF.